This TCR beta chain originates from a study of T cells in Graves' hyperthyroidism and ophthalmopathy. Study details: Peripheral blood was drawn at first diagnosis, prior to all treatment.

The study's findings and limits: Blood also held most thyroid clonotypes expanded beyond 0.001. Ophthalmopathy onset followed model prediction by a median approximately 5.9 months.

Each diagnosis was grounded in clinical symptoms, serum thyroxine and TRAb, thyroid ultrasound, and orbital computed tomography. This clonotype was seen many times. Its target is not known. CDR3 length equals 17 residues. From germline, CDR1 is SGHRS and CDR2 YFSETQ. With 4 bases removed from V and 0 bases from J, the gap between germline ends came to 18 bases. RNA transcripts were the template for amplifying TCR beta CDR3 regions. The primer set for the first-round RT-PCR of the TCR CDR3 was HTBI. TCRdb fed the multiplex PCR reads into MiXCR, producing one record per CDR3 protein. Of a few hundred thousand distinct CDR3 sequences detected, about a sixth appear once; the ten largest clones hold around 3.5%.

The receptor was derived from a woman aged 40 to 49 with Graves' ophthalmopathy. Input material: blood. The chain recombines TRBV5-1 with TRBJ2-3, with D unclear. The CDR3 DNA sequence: TGCGCCAGCAGCCCAGCGACCGTTTCTTTTAGCACAGATACGCAGTATTTT. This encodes CASSPATVSFSTDTQYF.